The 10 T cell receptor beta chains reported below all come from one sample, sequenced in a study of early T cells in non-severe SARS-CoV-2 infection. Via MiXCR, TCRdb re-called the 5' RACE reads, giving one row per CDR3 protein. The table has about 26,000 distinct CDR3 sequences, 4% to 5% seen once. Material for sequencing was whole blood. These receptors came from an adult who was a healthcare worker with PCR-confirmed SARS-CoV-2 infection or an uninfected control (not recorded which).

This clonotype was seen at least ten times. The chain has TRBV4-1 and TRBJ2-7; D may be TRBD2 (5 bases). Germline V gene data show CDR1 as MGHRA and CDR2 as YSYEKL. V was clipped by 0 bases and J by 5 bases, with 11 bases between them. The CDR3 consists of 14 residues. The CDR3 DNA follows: TGCGCCAGCAGCCAAGATCGGACTCGTGACGAGCAGTACTTC. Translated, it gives CASSQDRTRDEQYF.

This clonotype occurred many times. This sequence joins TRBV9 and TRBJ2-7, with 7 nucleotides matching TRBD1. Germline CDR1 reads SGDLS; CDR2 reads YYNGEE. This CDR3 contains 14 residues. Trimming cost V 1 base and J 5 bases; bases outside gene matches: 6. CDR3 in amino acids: CASSVRVTGNEQYF. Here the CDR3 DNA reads TGTGCCAGCAGCGTAAGGGTGACAGGGAACGAGCAGTACTTC.

In DNA form, the CDR3 reads TGTGCCACCAGTGAGGTGGTGATTCGGGACAGGGGAAGGAACACTGAAGCTTTCTTT. Translation: CATSEVVIRDRGRNTEAFF. The gene calls are TRBV24-1 and TRBJ1-1; 10 nucleotides agree with TRBD1. The junction had 14 bases not matched to a gene; V was cut back by 4 bases and J by 1 base. Germline CDR1 and CDR2: KGHDR and SFDVKD. This CDR3 has 19 residues.

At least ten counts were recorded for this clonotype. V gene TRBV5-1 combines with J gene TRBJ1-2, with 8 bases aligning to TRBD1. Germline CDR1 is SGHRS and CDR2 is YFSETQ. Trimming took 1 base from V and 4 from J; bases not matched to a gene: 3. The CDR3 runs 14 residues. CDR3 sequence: CASSLQGAGYGYTF. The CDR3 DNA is TGCGCCAGCAGCTTGCAGGGGGCTGGCTATGGCTACACCTTC.

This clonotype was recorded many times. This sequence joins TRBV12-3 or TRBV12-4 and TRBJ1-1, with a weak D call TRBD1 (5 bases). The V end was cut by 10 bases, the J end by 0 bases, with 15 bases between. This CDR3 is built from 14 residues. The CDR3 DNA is TGTGCCACGGCACCGGGACTCCTGAACACTGAAGCTTTCTTT. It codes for CATAPGLLNTEAFF.

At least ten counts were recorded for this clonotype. In DNA form, the CDR3 reads TGTGCCAGTAGGGACAGGGCGAAAGAGACCCAGTACTTC. It codes for CASRDRAKETQYF. V gene TRBV19 combines with J gene TRBJ2-5; 8 bases are shared with TRBD1. Germline CDR1 and CDR2: LNHDA and SQIVND (reference sequence). V lost 6 bases, J lost 3 bases, and 3 bases stayed unmatched. The CDR3 covers 13 residues.

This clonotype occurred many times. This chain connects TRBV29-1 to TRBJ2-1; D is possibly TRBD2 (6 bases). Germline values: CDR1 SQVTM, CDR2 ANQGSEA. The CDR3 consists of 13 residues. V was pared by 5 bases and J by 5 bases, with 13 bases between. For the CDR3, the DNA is TGCAGCGTTCCAGGACTACCGAACAATGAGCAGTTCTTC. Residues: CSVPGLPNNEQFF.

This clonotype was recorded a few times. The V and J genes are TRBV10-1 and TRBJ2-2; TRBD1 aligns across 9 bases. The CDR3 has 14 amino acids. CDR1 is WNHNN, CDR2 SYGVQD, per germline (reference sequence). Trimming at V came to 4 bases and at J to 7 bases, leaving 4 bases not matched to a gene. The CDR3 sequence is CASSGGQGIGELFF. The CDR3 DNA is TGCGCCAGCAGTGGCGGACAGGGGATCGGGGAGCTGTTTTTT.

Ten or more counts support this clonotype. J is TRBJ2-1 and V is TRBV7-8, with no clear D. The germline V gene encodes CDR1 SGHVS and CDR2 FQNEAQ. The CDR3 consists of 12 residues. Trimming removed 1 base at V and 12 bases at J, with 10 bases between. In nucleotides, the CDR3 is TGTGCCAGCAGCTTAGAGGCAGGCCCGCAGTTCTTC. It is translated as CASSLEAGPQFF.

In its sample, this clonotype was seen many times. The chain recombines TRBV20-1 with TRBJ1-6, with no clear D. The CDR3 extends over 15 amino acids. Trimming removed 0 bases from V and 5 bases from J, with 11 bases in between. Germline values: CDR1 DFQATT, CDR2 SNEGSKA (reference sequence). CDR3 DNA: TGCAGTGCTAGAGAGGCCGGATTAGATAATTCACCCCTCCACTTT. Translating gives CSAREAGLDNSPLHF.